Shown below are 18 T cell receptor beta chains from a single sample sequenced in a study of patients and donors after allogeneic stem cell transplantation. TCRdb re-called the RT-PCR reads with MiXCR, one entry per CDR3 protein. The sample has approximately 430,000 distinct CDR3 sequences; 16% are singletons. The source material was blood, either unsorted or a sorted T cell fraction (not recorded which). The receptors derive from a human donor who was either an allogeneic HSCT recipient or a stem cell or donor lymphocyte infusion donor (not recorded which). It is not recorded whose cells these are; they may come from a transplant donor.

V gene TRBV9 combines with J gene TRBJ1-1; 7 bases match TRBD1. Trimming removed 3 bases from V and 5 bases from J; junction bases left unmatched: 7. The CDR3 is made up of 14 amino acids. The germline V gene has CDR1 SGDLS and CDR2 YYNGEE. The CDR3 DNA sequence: TGTGCCAGCAGCGCCCATGACAGGGCTACTGAAGCTTTCTTT. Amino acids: CASSAHDRATEAFF.

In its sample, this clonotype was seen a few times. This CDR3 is CASSLGAGGGGYEQYF. In DNA, the CDR3 is TGCGCCAGCAGCTTGGGTGCGGGCGGCGGGGGCTACGAGCAGTACTTC. The chain uses TRBV5-1 and TRBJ2-7, with 7 bases fitting TRBD2. The germline gives CDR1 SGHRS, CDR2 YFSETQ. V gave up 0 bases and J gave up 3 bases; unmatched junction bases: 9. This CDR3 comprises 16 residues.

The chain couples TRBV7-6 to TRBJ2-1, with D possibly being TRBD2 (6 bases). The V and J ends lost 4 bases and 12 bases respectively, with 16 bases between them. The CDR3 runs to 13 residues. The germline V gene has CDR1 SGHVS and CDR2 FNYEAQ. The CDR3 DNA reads TGTGCCAGCAGCTCCCAGAGACTAGTAGGGCAGTTCTTC. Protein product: CASSSQRLVGQFF.

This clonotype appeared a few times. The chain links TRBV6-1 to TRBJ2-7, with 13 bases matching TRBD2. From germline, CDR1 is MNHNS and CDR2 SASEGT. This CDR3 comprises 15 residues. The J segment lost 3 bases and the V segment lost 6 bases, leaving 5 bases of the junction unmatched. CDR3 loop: CASRPGLAGIYEQYF. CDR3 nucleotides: TGTGCCAGCAGACCGGGACTAGCGGGGATCTACGAGCAGTACTTC.

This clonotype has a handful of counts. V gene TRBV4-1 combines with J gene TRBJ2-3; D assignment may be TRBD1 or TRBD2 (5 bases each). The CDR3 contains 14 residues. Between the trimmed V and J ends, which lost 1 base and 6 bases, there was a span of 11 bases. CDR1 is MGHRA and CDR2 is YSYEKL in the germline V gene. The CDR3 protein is CASSQGDGRDTQYF. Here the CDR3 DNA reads TGCGCCAGCAGCCAAGGGGACGGGCGGGATACGCAGTATTTT.

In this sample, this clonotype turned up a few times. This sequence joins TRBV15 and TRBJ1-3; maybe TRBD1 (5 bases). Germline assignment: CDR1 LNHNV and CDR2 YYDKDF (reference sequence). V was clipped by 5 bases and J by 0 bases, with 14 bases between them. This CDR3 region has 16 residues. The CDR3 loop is CATSGFRGASGNTIYF. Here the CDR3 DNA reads TGTGCCACCAGCGGCTTTCGCGGGGCCTCTGGAAACACCATATATTTT.

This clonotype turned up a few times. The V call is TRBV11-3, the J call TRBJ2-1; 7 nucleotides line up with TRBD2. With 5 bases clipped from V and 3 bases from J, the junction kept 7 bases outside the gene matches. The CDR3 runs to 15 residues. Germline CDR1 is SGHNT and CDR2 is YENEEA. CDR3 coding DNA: TGTGCCAGCAGCCCCCGGGGGGAGGGCTACAATGAGCAGTTCTTC. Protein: CASSPRGEGYNEQFF.

CDR3 sequence reads: CASSFLTGQNTEAFF. The DNA of the CDR3 is TGTGCCAGCAGCTTCCTTACGGGACAGAACACTGAAGCTTTCTTT. This rearrangement joins TRBV6-1 to TRBJ1-1; D possibly corresponds to TRBD1 (6 bases). The ends were cut back, 6 bases at V and 1 base at J, with 15 bases in the middle. Per the germline V gene, CDR1 is MNHNS and CDR2 is SASEGT. The CDR3 length is 15 residues.

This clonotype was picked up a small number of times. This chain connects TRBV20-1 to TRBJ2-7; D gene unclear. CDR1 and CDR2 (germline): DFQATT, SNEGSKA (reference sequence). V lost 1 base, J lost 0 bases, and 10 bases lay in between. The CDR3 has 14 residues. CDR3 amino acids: CSARVPASSYEQYF. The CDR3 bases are TGCAGTGCTAGAGTCCCGGCTAGCTCCTACGAGCAGTACTTC.

The CDR3 here is CAWSVNKGNQPQHF. DNA of the CDR3: TGTGCCTGGAGTGTTAATAAGGGTAATCAGCCCCAGCATTTT. The V and J genes are TRBV30 and TRBJ1-5; D remains ambiguous. The CDR3 has 14 amino acids. Germline CDR1 reads GTSNPN; CDR2 reads SVGIG (reference sequence). V was trimmed by 0 bases and J by 4 bases, leaving 10 bases between them.

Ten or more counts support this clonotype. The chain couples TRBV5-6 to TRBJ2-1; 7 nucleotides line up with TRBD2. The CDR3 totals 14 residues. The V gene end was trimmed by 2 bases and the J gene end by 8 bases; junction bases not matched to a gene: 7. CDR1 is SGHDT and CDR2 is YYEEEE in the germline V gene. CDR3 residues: CASSLATSLHEQFF. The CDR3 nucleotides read TGTGCCAGCAGCTTAGCGACTAGCCTACATGAGCAGTTCTTC.

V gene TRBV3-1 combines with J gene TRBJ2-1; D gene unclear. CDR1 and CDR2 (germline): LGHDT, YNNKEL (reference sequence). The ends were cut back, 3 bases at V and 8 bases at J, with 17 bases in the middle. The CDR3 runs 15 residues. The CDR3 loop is CASSHHLGSNDEQFF. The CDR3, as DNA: TGTGCCAGCAGCCACCATCTCGGCTCCAACGATGAGCAGTTCTTC.

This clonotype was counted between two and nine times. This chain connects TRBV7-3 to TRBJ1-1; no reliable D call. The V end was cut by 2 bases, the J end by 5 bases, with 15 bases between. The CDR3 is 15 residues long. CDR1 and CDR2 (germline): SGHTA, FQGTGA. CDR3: CASSLFGPLGTEAFF. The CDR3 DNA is TGTGCCAGCAGCTTATTTGGGCCGCTGGGGACTGAAGCTTTCTTT.

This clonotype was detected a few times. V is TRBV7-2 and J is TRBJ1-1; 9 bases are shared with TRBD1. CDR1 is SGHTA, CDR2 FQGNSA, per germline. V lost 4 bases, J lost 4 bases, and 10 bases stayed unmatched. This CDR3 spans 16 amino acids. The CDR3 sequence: CASSSRGGQGFTEAFF. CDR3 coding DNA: TGTGCCAGCAGCTCAAGAGGGGGACAGGGTTTCACTGAAGCTTTCTTT.

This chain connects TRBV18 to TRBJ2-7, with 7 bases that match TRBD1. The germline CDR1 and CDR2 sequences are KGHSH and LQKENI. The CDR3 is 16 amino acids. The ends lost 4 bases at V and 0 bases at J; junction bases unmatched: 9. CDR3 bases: TGTGCCAGCTCACGGACGAGCAGGGGGATCTCCTACGAGCAGTACTTC. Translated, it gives CASSRTSRGISYEQYF.

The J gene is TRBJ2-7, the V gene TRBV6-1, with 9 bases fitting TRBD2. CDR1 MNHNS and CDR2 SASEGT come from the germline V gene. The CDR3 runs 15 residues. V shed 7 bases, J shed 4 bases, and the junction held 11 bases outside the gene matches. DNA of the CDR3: TGTGCCAGCATATTAGAGCTAGCGGGGTCTTACGAGCAGTACTTC. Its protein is CASILELAGSYEQYF.

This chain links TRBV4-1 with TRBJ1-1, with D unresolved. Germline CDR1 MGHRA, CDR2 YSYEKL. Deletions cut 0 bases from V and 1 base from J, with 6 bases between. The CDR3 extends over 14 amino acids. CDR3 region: CASSQDSPNTEAFF. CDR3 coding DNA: TGCGCCAGCAGCCAAGATTCCCCGAACACTGAAGCTTTCTTT.

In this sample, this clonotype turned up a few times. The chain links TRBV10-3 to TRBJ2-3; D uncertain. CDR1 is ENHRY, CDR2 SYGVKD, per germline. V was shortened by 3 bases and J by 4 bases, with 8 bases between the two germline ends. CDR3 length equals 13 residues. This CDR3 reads CAISERWADTQYF. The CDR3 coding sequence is TGTGCCATCAGTGAACGATGGGCAGATACGCAGTATTTT.